This T cell receptor (beta chain) derives from a study of blood T cell repertoires in COVID-19. For the study at large: Acute and convalescent COVID-19 specimens originated in the United States, Italy and Spain. Nucleic acid was either cDNA or gDNA, and it came from T cells, B-cell-depleted T cells, or PBMCs.

Original processing notes: Estimation of nucleated cell counts was performed using reference gene primer amplification. TCRdb's copy holds only in-frame clones and misses some; the assay was immunoSEQ multiplex PCR. V and J calls and clone size follow that table, whereas D and trimming were derived from the DNA. This sample has about 46,000 clones, with more than 75% found just once. This receptor was identified in a human donor in a cohort sampled during active COVID-19. The sequenced sample was peripheral blood.

The CDR3 bases are TGTGCCAGCACGCGTAGGAACAGGGGATACGAGCAGTTCTTC. It is translated as CASTRRNRGYEQFF. The rearrangement uses TRBV5-8 and TRBJ2-1; 7 bases are a match to TRBD1. This CDR3 has 14 amino acids. The junction had 13 bases not matched to a gene; V was cut back by 6 bases and J by 10 bases. Per the germline V gene, CDR1 is SGHTS and CDR2 is YDEGEE.